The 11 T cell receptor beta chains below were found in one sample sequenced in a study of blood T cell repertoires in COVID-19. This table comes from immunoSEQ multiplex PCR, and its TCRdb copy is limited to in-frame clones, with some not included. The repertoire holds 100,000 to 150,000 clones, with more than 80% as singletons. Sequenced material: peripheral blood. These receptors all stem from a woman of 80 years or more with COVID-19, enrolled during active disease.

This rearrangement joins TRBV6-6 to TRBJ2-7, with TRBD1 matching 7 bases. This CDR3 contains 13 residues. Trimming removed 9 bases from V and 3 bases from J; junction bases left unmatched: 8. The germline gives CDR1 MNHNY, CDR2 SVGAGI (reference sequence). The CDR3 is CASSYGTDYEQYF. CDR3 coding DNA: TGTGCCAGTAGCTATGGGACAGACTACGAGCAGTACTTC.

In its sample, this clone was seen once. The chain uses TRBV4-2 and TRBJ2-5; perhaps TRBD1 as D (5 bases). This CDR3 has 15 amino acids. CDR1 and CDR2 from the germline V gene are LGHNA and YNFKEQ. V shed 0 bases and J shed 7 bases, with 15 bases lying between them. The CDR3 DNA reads TGTGCCAGCAGCCAAGACGCCAGGGTAATAGTGACCCAGTACTTC. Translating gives CASSQDARVIVTQYF.

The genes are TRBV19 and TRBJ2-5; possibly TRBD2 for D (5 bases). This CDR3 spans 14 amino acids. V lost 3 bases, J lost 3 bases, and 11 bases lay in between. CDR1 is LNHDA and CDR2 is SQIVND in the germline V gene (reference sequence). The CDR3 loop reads CASSMPGLEETQYF. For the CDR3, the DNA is TGTGCCAGTAGTATGCCGGGGTTGGAAGAGACCCAGTACTTC.

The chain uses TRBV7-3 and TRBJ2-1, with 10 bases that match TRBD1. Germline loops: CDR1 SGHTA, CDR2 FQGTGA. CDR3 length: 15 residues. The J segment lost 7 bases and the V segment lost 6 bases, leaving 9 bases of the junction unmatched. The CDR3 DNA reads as TGTGCCAGCAGTTTCTCTCCGGGACAGGGGAATGAGCAGTTCTTC. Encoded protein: CASSFSPGQGNEQFF.

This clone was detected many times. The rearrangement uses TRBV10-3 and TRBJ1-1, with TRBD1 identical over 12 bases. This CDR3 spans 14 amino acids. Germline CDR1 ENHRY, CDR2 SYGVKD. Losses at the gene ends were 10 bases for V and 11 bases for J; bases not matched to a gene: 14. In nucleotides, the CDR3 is TGTGCCACCCGGCCGGGACAGGGGGCTGACGAGGCTTTCTTT. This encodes CATRPGQGADEAFF.

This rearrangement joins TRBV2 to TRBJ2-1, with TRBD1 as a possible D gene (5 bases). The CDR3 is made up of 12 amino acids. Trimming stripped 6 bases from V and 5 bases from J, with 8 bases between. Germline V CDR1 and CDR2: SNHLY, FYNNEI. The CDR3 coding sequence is TGTGCCAGCAGAGGGGTTGACAATGAGCAGTTCTTC. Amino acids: CASRGVDNEQFF.

The CDR3 DNA is TGTGCCAGCAGCCACAGGGGGTCGTACCAAGAGACCCAGTACTTC. Protein sequence: CASSHRGSYQETQYF. The J gene is TRBJ2-5, the V gene TRBV28; 8 positions agree with TRBD1. CDR3 size: 15 residues. The V gene end was trimmed by 6 bases and the J gene end by 0 bases; junction bases not matched to a gene: 6. Germline assignment: CDR1 MDHEN and CDR2 SYDVKM.

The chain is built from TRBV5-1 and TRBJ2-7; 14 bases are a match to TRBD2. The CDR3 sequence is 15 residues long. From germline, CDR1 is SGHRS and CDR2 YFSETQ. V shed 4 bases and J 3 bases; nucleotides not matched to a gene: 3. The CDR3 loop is CASSPGLAGDYEQYF. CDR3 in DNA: TGCGCCAGCAGCCCGGGACTAGCGGGAGACTACGAGCAGTACTTC.

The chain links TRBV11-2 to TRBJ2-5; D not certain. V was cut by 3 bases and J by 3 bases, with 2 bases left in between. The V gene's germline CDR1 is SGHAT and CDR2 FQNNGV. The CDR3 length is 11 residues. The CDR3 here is CASSFKETQYF. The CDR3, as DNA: TGTGCCAGCAGCTTTAAAGAGACCCAGTACTTC.

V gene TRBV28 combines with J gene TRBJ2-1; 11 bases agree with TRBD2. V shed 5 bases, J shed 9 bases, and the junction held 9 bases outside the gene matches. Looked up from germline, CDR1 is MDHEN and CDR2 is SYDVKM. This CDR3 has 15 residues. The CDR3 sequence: CASSLLAGGRGEQFF. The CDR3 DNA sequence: TGTGCCAGCAGTCTCTTAGCGGGAGGGCGTGGTGAGCAGTTCTTC.

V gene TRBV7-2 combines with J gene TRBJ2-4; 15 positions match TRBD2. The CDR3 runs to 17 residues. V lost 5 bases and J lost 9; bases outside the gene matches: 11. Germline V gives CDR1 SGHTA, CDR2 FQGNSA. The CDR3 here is CASSPPGLAGGTGIQYF. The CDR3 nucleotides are TGTGCCAGCAGCCCACCCGGACTAGCGGGAGGGACAGGCATTCAGTACTTC. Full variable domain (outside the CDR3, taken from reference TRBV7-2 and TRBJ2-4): GAGVSQSPSNKVTEKGKDVELRCDPISGHTALYWYRQSLGQGLEFLIYFQGNSAPDKSGLPSDRFSAERTGGSVSTLTIQRTQQEDSAVYLCASSPPGLAGGTGIQYFGAGTRLSVL.